This TCR beta chain was obtained from a study of beta chain features in type 1 diabetes. Background on the study: On cell yields, gender and age, patients and healthy donors were similar.

Study findings and constraints: The analysis here could not establish whether HLA type shapes TCRB rearrangement. Significant though moderate, a shortening of TCRB CDR3s appeared in all four CD4+ subsets of Type 1 diabetes patients. Comparison showed that naive, central memory and Treg TCRB repertoires appeared more similar among patients than among healthy donors.

Blood was drawn once from each donor into heparinised tubes. The draws averaged around 110 mL. As for this clone: The antigen is unknown.

Expressed TCRB transcripts got sequenced, as all isolated RNA was reverse transcribed. Only in-frame clones appear in the TCRdb table, and some are missing; sequencing was by immunoSEQ multiplex PCR. The sample carries 45,000 to 60,000 clones, 35% to 55% recorded once. CDR1 MNHEY and CDR2 SMNVEV come from the germline V gene (reference sequence). This CDR3 has 15 amino acids. With 3 bases clipped from V and 5 bases from J, the junction kept 9 bases outside the gene matches. The chain is built from TRBV27 and TRBJ2-5, with TRBD1 identical over 7 bases. The specimen sequenced was stem cell memory CD4+ T cells from blood. The TCR comes from a man younger than 45 with type 1 diabetes. The CDR3 loop reads CASSFGRGRMETQYF. The CDR3, as DNA: TGTGCCAGCAGTTTTGGAAGGGGGCGTATGGAGACCCAGTACTTC.